This T cell receptor (beta chain) stems from a study of brain metastases from non-small cell lung cancer. Study outcomes and limitations: Compared with their matched primary tumors, about 64% of brain metastases showed expanded T-cell clones. Metastases had sparse T cells but largely shared repertoires with primaries. Fewer infiltrating T cells were found in brain metastases than primaries.

Profiling relied on immunoSEQ multiplex PCR, and the TCRdb table lists in-frame clones only, not all of them. The sample lists a few thousand clones; over 80% were seen once. As regards this clone: Its antigen is undetermined.

The source is a donor at least 40 years old with non-small cell lung cancer. The material sequenced was primary lung tumor tissue.

CDR3 amino acids: CASSKTAATNEKLFF. The CDR3 region has the DNA TGTGCCAGCAGTAAAACAGCCGCAACTAATGAAAAACTGTTTTTT. The genes are TRBV2 and TRBJ1-4; D not resolved. CDR1 is SNHLY, CDR2 FYNNEI, per germline. Trimming removed 5 bases at V and 0 bases at J, with 10 bases between. The CDR3 consists of 15 residues.